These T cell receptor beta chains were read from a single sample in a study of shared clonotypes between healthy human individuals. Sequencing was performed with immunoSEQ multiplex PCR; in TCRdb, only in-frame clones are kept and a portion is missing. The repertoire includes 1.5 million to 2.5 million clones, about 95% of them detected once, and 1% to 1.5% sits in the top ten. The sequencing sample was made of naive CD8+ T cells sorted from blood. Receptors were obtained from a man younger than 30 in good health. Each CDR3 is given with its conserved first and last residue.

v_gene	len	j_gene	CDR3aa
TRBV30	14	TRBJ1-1	CAWSVGTGNTEAFF
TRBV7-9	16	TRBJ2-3	CASSGVGRDFTDTQYF
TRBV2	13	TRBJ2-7	CASSDYRVYEQYF
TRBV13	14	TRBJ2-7	CASSLWGTDYEQYF
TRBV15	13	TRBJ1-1	CATGSEDSLEAFF
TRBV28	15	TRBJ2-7	CASTLWAGSSYEQYF
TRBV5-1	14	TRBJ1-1	CASSLGGIRTEAFF
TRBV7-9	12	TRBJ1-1	CASSFGPAEAFF
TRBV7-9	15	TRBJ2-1	CASSLIAGDSNEQFF
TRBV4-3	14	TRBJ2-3	CASSQGLAADTQYF
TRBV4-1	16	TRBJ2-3	CASTTSPAGGPDTQYF
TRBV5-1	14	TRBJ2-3	CASSLELASDTQYF
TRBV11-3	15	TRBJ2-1	CASSSRGARGNEQFF
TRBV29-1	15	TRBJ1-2	CSVEDRGGPDYGYTF
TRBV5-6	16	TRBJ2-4	CASSFAGFIAKNIQYF
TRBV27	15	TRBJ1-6	CASKDPRGINSPLHF
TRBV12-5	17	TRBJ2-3	CASGPPQRGSSTDTQYF
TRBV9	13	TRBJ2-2	CASGSLVTGELFF
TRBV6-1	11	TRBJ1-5	CASGGDQPQHF
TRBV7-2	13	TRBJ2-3	CASSLPPTDTQYF
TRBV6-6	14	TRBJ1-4	CASSYGGDNEKLFF
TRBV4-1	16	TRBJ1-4	CASSQDSEAVGEKLFF
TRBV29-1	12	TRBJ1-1	CSVEGHAPEAFF
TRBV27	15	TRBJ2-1	CASSLTGPSYNEQFF
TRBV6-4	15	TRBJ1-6	CASSEILWGGSPLHF
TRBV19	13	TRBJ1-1	CASRRGLNTEAFF
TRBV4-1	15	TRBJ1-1	CASSQAGQSNTEAFF
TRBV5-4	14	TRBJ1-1	CASTDGREGPEAFF
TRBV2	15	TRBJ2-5	CASRGGQGGGETQYF
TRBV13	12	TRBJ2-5	CASRGQGSDQYF
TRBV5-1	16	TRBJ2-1	CASSGGLAGGENEQFF
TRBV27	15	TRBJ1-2	CASSAYQGALYGYTF
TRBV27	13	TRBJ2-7	CASSPIPTYEQYF
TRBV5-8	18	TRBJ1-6	CASSFRDRGHRINSPLHF
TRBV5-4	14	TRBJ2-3	CASRRGGREDTQYF
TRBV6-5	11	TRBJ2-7	CAAGEYYEQYF
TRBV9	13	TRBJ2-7	CASSVTSGSEQYF
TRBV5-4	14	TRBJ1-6	CASSEGQGYSPLHF
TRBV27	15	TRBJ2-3	CASSLVGSTPDTQYF
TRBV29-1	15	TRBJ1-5	CSVRDAGGSNQPQHF
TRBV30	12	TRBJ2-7	CASSLDRYEQYF
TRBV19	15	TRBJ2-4	CASSIDLQGEDIQYF
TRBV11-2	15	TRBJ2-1	CASSRTGGAGNEQFF
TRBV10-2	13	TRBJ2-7	CASSSGGASEQYF
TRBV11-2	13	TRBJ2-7	CASRGTVTYEQYF
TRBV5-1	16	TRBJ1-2	CASSLEAGGRIYGYTF
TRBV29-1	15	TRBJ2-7	CSVENVQGARYEQYF
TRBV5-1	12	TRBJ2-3	CASSFGPDTQYF
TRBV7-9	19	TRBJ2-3	CASSVASSGGYTITDTQYF
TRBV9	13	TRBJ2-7	CASSGTGDDEQYF
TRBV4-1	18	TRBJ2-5	CASSQLLAGGPLEETQYF
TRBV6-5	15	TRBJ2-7	CASSQLAGGFYEQYF
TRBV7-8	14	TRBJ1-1	CASSLGSVNTEAFF
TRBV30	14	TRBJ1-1	CACTTGMEGTEAFF
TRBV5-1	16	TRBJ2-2	CASSRVTGGGFGELFF
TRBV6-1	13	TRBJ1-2	CASSEALLYGYTF
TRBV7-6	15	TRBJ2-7	CASSLARAPLREQYF